This T cell receptor (beta chain) was obtained from a study of T cells after yellow fever vaccination. TCRdb re-analysed the 5' RACE reads in MiXCR, keeping a single row per CDR3 protein. The data contain about 210,000 distinct CDR3 sequences, approximately 3% of them singletons. Trimming cost V 8 bases and J 2 bases, with 8 bases left between them. The CDR3 consists of 12 residues. Per germline, CDR1 MNHNY and CDR2 SVGAGI (reference sequence). The V call is TRBV6-6, the J call TRBJ2-3; the D is unclear. The sequence was collected from a man aged 18 to 30 who received the YFV17D yellow fever vaccine. Sequencing used CD4+ T cells sorted from PBMCs, obtained 10 days after the yellow fever booster vaccination. CDR3 amino acids: CASREDTDTQYF. The CDR3 region has the DNA TGTGCCAGCCGTGAAGACACAGATACGCAGTATTTT.